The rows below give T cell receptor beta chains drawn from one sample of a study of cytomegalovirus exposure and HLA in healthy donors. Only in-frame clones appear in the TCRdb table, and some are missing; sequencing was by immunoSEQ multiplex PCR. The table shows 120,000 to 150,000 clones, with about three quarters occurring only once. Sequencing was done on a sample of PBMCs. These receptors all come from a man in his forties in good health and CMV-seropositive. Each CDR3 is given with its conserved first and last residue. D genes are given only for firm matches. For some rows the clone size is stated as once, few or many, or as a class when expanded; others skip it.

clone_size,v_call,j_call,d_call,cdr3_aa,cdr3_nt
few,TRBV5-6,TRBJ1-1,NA,CASSLAWQEAFF,TGTGCCAGCAGCTTGGCATGGCAAGAAGCTTTCTTT
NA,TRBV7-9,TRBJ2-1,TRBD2,CASSSAGPGRGEQFF,TGTGCCAGCAGCTCAGCCGGGCCAGGGAGGGGTGAGCAGTTCTTC
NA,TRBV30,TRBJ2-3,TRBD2,CAWSGRLNTQYF,TGTGCCTGGAGCGGGAGGTTGAATACGCAGTATTTT
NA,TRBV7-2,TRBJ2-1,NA,CASSLGSSSYNEQFF,TGTGCCAGCAGCTTAGGTTCGTCCTCCTACAATGAGCAGTTCTTC
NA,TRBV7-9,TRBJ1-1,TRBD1,CASRNRGGNTEAFF,TGTGCCAGCAGGAACAGGGGTGGGAACACTGAAGCTTTCTTT
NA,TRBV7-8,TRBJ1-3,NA,CASSLVRGLEGNSGNTIYF,TGTGCCAGCAGCTTAGTTAGGGGTCTGGAGGGGAACTCTGGAAACACCATATATTTT
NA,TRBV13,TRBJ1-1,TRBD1,CASSLAFGDRGSNTEAFF,TGTGCCAGCAGCTTAGCTTTCGGGGACAGGGGATCGAACACTGAAGCTTTCTTT
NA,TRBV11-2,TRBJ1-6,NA,CASSSGDRENSPLHF,TGTGCCAGCAGCTCCGGCGACAGAGAAAATTCACCCCTCCACTTT
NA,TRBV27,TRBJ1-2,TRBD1,CASSTGTATSGYGYTF,TGTGCCAGCAGCACTGGGACAGCTACATCTGGCTATGGCTACACCTTC
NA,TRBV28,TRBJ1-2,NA,CASSLPQRNYGYTF,TGTGCCAGCAGCTTGCCACAGAGAAACTATGGCTACACCTTC
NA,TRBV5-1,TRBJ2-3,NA,CASSPPGTDTQYF,TGCGCCAGCAGCCCCCCCGGCACAGATACGCAGTATTTT
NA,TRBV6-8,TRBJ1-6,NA,CATLRGSPLHF,TGTGCCACTCTTAGGGGGTCACCCCTCCACTTT
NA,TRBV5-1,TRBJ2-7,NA,CASSMDVPVEQYF,TGCGCCAGCAGCATGGACGTCCCGGTCGAGCAGTACTTC